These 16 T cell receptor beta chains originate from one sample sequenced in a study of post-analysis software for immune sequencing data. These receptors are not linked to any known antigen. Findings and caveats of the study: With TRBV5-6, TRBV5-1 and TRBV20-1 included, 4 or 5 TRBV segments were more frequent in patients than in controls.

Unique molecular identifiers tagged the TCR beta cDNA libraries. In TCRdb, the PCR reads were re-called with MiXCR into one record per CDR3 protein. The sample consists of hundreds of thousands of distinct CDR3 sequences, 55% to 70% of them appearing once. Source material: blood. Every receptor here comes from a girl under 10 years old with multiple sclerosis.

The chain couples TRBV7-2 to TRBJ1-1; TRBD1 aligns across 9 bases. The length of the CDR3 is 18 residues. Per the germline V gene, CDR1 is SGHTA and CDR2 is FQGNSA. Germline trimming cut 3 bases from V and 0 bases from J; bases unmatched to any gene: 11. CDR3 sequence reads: CASSLTSGTGIMNTEAFF. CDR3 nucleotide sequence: TGTGCCAGCAGCTTGACCTCAGGGACAGGGATTATGAACACTGAAGCTTTCTTT. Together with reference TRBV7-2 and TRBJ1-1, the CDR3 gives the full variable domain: GAGVSQSPSNKVTEKGKDVELRCDPISGHTALYWYRQSLGQGLEFLIYFQGNSAPDKSGLPSDRFSAERTGGSVSTLTIQRTQQEDSAVYLCASSLTSGTGIMNTEAFFGQGTRLTVV.

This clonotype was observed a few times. The CDR3 bases are TGCAGCGTTGTAGGACTAGCGGGCATTTTTACTAGCACAGATACGCAGTATTTT. It yields the protein CSVVGLAGIFTSTDTQYF. The rearrangement uses TRBV29-1 and TRBJ2-3; 11 bases match TRBD2. Unmatched junction bases numbered 12, after V lost 4 bases and J lost 0 bases. This CDR3 has 18 amino acids. CDR1 is SQVTM, CDR2 ANQGSEA, per germline.

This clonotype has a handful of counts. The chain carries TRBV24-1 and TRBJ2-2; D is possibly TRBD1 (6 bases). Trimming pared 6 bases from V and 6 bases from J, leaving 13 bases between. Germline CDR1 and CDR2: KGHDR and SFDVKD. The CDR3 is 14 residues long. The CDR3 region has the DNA TGTGCCACCAGTCAAACAGGGTCGGCCGGGGAGCTGTTTTTT. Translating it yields CATSQTGSAGELFF.

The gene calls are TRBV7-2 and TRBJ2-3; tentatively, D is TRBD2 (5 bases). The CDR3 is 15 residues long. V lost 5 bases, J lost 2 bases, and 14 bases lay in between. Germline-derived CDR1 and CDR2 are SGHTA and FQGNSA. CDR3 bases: TGTGCCAGCAGCCGCGAGCGGTCCATCACAGATACGCAGTATTTT. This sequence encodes CASSRERSITDTQYF.

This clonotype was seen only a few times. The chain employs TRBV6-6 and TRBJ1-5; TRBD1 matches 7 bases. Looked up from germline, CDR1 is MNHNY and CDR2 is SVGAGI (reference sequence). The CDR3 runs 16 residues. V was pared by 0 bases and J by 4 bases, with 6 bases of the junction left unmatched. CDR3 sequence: CASSYSRQGRNQPQHF. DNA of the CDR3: TGTGCCAGCAGTTACTCGAGACAGGGTAGGAATCAGCCCCAGCATTTT.

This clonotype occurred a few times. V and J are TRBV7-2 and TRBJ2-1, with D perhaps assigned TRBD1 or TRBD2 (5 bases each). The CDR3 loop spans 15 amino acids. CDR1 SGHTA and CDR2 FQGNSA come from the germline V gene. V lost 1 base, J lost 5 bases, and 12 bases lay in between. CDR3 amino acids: CASSLDGDRNNEQFF. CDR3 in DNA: TGTGCCAGCAGCTTAGACGGGGACCGAAACAATGAGCAGTTCTTC.

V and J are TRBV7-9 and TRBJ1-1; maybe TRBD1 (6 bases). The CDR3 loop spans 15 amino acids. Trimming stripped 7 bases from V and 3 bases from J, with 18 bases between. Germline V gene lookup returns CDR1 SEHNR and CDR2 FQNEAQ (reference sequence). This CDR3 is CASNDAGAGDTEAFF. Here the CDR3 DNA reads TGTGCCAGCAACGATGCAGGGGCAGGGGACACTGAAGCTTTCTTT.

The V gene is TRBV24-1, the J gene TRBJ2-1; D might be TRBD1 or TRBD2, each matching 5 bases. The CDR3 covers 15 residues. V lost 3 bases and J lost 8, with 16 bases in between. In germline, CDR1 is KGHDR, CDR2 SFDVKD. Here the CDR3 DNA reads TGTGCCACCAGTGATCCCGGGACGGCCTTCCATGAGCAGTTCTTC. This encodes CATSDPGTAFHEQFF.

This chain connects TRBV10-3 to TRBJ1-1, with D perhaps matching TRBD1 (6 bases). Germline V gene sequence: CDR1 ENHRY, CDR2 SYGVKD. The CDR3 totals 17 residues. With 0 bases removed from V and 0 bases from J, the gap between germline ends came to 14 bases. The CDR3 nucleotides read TGTGCCATCAGTGAGTCGAGGGGGGCCCCGATGAACACTGAAGCTTTCTTT. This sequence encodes CAISESRGAPMNTEAFF.

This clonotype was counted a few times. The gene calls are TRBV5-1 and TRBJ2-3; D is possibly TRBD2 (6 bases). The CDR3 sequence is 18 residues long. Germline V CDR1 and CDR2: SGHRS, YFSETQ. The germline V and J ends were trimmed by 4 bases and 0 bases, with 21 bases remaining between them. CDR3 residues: CASSRSGVQSASTDTQYF. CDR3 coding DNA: TGCGCCAGCAGCCGTTCGGGAGTCCAATCGGCTAGCACAGATACGCAGTATTTT. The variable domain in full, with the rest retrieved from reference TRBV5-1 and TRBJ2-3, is KAGVTQTPRYLIKTRGQQVTLSCSPISGHRSVSWYQQTPGQGLQFLFEYFSETQRNKGNFPGRFSGRQFSNSRSEMNVSTLELGDSALYLCASSRSGVQSASTDTQYFGPGTRLTVL.

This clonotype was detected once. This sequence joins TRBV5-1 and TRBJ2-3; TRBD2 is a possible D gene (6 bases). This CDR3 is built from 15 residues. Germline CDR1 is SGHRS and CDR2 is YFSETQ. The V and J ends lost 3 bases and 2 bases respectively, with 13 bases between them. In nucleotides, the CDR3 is TGCGCCAGCAGCTCCCTCGGGACTGTCACAGATACGCAGTATTTT. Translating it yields CASSSLGTVTDTQYF.

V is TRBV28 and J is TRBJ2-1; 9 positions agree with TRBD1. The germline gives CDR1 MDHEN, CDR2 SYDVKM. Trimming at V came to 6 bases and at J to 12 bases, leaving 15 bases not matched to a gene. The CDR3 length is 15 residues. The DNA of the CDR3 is TGTGCCAGCAGCCCTGCCGGGACAGGGAATCCAGGGCAGTTCTTC. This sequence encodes CASSPAGTGNPGQFF.

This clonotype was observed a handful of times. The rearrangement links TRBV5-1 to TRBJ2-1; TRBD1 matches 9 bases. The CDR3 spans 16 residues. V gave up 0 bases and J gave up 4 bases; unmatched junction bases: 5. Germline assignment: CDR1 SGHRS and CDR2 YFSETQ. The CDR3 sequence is CASSLAKGQGYNEQFF. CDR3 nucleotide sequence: TGCGCCAGCAGCTTGGCCAAGGGACAGGGTTACAATGAGCAGTTCTTC.

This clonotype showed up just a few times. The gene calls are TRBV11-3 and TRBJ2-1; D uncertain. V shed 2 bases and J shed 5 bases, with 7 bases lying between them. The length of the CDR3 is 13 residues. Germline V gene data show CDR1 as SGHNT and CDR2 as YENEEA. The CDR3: CASSLQRHNEQFF. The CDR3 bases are TGTGCCAGCAGCTTACAAAGGCACAATGAGCAGTTCTTC.

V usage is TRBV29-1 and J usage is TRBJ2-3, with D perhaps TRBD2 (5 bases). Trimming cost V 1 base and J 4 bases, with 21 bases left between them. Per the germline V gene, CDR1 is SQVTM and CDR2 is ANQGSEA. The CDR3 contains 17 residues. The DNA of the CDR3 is TGCAGCGTTGAAGTGGTGGGAGCGATCGGAATCGCAGATACGCAGTATTTT. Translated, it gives CSVEVVGAIGIADTQYF.

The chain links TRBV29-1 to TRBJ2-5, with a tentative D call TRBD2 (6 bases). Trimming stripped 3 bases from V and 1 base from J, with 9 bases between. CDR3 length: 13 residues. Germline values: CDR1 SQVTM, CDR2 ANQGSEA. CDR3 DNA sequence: TGCAGCGTTGACATTAGCGGCCAAGAGACCCAGTACTTC. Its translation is CSVDISGQETQYF.